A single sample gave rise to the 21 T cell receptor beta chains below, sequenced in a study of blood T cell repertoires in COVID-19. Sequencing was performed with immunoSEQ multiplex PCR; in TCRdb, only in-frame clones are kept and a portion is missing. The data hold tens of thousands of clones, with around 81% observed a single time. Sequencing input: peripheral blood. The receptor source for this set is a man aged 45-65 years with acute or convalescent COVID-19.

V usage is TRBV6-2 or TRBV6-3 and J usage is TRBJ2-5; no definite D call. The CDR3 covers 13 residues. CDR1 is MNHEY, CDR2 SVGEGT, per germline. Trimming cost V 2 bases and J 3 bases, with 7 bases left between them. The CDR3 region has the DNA TGTGCCAGCAGTTACAGCCGGGAAGAGACCCAGTACTTC. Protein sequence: CASSYSREETQYF.

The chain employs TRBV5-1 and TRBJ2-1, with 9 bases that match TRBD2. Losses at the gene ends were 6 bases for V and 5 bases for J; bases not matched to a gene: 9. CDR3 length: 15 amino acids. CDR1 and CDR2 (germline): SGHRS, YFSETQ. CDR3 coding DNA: TGCGCCAGCACCAAGGGACTAGCCCCTAACAATGAGCAGTTCTTC. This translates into CASTKGLAPNNEQFF.

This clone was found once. The CDR3 DNA follows: TGCGCCAGCAGCCCCGAGTACCAAGAGACCCAGTACTTC. Its protein product is CASSPEYQETQYF. The V call is TRBV5-1, the J call TRBJ2-5, with D uncertain. This CDR3 spans 13 amino acids. CDR1 is SGHRS, CDR2 YFSETQ, per germline. V shed 4 bases and J shed 0 bases, with 7 bases lying between them.

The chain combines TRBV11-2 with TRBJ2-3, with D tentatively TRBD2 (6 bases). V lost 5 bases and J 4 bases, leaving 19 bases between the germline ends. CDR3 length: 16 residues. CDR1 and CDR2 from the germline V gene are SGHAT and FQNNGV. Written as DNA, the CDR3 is TGTGCCAGCAGCCCAAGGAGGGACTCCCTTGCAGATACGCAGTATTTT. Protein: CASSPRRDSLADTQYF.

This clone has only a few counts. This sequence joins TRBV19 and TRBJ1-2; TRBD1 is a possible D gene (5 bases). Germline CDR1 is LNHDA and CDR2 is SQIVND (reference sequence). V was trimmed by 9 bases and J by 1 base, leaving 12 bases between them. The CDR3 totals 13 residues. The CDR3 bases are TGTGCCAGCGACACAGGATATAACTATGGCTACACCTTC. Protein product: CASDTGYNYGYTF.

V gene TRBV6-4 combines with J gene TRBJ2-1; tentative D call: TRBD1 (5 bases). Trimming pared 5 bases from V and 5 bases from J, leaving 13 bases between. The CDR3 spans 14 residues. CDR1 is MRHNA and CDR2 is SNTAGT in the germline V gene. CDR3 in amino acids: CASSQGVGNNEQFF. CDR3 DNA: TGTGCCAGCAGTCAAGGGGTGGGAAACAATGAGCAGTTCTTC.

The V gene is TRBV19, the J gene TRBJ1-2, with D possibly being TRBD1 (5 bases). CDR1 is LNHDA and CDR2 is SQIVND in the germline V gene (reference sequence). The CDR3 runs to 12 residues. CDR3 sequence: CASGASNYGYTF. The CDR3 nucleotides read TGTGCGAGTGGGGCTTCAAACTATGGCTACACCTTC. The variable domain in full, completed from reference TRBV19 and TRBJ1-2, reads DGGITQSPKYLFRKEGQNVTLSCEQNLNHDAMYWYRQDPGQGLRLIYYSQIVNDFQKGDIAEGYSVSREKKESFPLTVTSAQKNPTAFYLCASGASNYGYTFGSGTRLTVV.

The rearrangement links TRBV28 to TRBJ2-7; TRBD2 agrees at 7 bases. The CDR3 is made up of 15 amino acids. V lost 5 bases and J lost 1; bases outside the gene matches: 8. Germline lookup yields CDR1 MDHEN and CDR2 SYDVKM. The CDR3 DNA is TGTGCCAGCAGTCCACCGGGCGGGAGTTCCTACGAGCAGTACTTC. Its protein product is CASSPPGGSSYEQYF.

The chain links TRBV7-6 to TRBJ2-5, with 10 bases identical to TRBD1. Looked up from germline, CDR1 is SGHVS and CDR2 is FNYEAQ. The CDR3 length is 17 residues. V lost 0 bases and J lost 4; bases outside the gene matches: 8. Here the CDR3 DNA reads TGTGCCAGCAGCTTAGCGCTAGGACAGGGGGGATCAGAGACCCAGTACTTC. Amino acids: CASSLALGQGGSETQYF.

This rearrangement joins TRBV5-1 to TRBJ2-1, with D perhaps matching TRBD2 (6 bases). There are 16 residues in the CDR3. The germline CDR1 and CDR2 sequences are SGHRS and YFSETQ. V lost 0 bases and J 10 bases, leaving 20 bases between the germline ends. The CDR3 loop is CASSLAIGTPKGEQFF. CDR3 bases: TGCGCCAGCAGCTTGGCAATAGGGACTCCCAAAGGCGAGCAGTTCTTC.

CDR3 sequence (DNA): TGTGCCAGCACCCCCGGGGGGATAGTCTATGAGCAGTTCTTC. This gives the protein CASTPGGIVYEQFF. This chain joins TRBV6-2 or TRBV6-3 and TRBJ2-1; 7 bases match TRBD2. The CDR3 runs 14 residues. Per germline, CDR1 MNHEY and CDR2 SVGEGT. Germline trimming cut 7 bases from V and 8 bases from J; bases unmatched to any gene: 11.

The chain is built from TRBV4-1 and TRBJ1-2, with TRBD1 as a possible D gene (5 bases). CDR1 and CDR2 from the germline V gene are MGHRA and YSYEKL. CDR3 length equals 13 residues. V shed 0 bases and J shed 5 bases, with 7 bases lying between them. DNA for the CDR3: TGCGCCAGCAGCCAAGAGGCAGGGTATGGCTACACCTTC. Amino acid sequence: CASSQEAGYGYTF.

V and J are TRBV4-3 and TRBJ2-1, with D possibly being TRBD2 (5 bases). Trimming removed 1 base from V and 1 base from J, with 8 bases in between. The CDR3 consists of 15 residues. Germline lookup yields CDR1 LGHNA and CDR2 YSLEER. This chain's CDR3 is CASSQGESSYNEQFF. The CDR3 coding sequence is TGCGCCAGCAGCCAAGGGGAGTCTTCCTACAATGAGCAGTTCTTC.

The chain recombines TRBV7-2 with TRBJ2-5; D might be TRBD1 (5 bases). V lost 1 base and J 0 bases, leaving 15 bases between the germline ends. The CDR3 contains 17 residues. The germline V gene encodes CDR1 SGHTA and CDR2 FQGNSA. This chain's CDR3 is CASSLEVGRAHQETQYF. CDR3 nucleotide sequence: TGTGCCAGCAGCTTAGAGGTGGGCAGGGCTCACCAAGAGACCCAGTACTTC.

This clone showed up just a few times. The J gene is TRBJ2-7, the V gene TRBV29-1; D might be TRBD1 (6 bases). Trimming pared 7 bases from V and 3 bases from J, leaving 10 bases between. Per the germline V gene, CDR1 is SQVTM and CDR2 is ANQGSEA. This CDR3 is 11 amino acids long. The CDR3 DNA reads TGCAGCGGACAGGTTAGCTACGAGCAGTACTTC. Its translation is CSGQVSYEQYF.

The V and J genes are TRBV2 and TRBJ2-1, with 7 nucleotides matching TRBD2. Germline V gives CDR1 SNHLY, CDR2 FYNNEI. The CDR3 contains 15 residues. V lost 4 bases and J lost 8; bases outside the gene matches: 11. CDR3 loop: CASSGASGIKYEQFF. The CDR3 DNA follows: TGTGCCAGCAGTGGGGCTAGCGGAATAAAATATGAGCAGTTCTTC.

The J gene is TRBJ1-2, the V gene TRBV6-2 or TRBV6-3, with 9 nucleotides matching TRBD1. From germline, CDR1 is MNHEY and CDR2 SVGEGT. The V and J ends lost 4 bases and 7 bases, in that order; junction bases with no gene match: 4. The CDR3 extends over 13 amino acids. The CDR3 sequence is CASSSGTGPGYTF. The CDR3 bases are TGTGCCAGCAGTTCCGGGACAGGGCCTGGCTACACCTTC.

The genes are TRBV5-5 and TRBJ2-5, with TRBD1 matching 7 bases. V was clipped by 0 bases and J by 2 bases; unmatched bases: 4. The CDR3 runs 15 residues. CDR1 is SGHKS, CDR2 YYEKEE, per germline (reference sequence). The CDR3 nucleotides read TGTGCCAGCAGCTTGGCGGGCAGGGGGCAAGAGACCCAGTACTTC. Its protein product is CASSLAGRGQETQYF.

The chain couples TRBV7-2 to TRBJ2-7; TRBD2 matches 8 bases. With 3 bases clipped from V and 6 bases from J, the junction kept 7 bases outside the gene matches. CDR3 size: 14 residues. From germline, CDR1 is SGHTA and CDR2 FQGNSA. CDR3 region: CASSFREGLREQYF. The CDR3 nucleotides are TGTGCCAGCAGCTTCCGGGAGGGCCTTCGCGAGCAGTACTTC.

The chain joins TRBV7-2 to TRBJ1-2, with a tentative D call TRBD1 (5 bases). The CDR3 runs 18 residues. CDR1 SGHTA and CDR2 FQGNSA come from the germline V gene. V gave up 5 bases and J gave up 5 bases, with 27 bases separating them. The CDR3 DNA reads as TGTGCCAGCAGCCACCGCCCTGCCGAGGCAGGGTTTAGGTATGGCTACACCTTC. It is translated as CASSHRPAEAGFRYGYTF.

CDR3 sequence: CASRRGTGVYEQYF. In DNA form, the CDR3 reads TGTGCCAGCAGGCGCGGGACAGGAGTCTACGAGCAGTACTTC. The rearrangement uses TRBV28 and TRBJ2-7, with 8 bases fitting TRBD1. Germline values: CDR1 MDHEN, CDR2 SYDVKM. The CDR3 is 14 amino acids. V was clipped by 6 bases and J by 3 bases; unmatched bases: 7.